This TCR beta chain was obtained from a study of vaccination and CD4 T cells after COVID-19. On the study more broadly: Convalescent donors were composed of six males and four females, of whom two were Hispanic. Sampling after COVID took place at a median of around 91 days (range 35 to 161) following diagnosis.

V was clipped by 5 bases and J by 0 bases, with 6 bases between them. The length of the CDR3 is 13 residues. Treatment denoted: roughly 11-day PBMC culture with coronavirus spike peptide pools or control peptides (ViraFEST assay). The Oncomine TCR Beta short-read assay sequenced DNA from cultured CD4+ T cells. Investigators isolated genomic DNA from cultured CD4+ T cells. TCRdb redid the calling of the PCR reads with MiXCR, one entry per CDR3 protein. The profile shows some 9,900 distinct CDR3 sequences, roughly 25% of them singletons. This clonotype was recorded a few times. No antigen is known for it.

This clonotype was sampled from a human donor who received a COVID-19 vaccine. The specimen was CD4+ T cells from blood, cultured in vitro, collected before SARS-CoV-2 vaccination. This sequence joins TRBV12-3 or TRBV12-4 and TRBJ2-3; D gene ambiguous. CDR3 sequence reads: CASSPSSTDTQYF. CDR3 DNA sequence: TGTGCCAGCAGTCCGTCAAGCACAGATACGCAGTATTTT.